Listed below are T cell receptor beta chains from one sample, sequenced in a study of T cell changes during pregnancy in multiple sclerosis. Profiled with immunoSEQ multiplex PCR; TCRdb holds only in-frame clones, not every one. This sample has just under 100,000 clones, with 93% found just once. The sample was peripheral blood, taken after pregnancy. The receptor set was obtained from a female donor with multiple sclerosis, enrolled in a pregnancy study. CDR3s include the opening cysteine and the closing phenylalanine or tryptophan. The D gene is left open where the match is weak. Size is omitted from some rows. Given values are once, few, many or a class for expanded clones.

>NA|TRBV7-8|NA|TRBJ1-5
TGTGCCAGCAGCTCCCCGCTCGGCAGCGGCTACCTTAGCAATCAGCCCCAGCATTTT
CASSSPLGSGYLSNQPQHF
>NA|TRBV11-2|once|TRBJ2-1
TGTGCCAGCAGCTTATGGCGCCGCGGTCCTAGATCCTACAATGAGCAGTTCTTC
CASSLWRRGPRSYNEQFF
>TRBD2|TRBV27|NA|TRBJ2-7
TGTGCCAGCAGTAAGATAGCGGGAGTTAACGAGCAGTACTTC
CASSKIAGVNEQYF
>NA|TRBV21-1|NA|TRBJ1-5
TGTGCCAGCAGCAAAGGACGGGACAGGGGGCATTATAGCAATCAGCCCCAGCATTTT
CASSKGRDRGHYSNQPQHF
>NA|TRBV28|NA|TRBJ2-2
TGTGCCAGCAGTTCTTATATTCAGGGTAACACCGGGGAGCTGTTTTTT
CASSSYIQGNTGELFF
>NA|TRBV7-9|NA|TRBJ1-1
TGTGCCAGCAGCGCCCGTAACGTCAGGGGAAACACTGAAGCTTTCTTT
CASSARNVRGNTEAFF
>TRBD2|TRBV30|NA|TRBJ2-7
TGTGCCTGGAGGCTAGCGGGAAGCGAGCAGTACTTC
CAWRLAGSEQYF
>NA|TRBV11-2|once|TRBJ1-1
TGTGCCAGCACCCGAGGCTTGAACACTGAAGCTTTCTTT
CASTRGLNTEAFF
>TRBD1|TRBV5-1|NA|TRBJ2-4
TGCGCCAGCAGCAGCCCACCGGGACAGGGTCCGGGAACCAAAAACATTCAGTACTTC
CASSSPPGQGPGTKNIQYF
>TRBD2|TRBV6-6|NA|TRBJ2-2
TGTGCCAGCAGCTGGCCCAGGAGCGGGAGCACCGGGGAGCTGTTTTTT
CASSWPRSGSTGELFF
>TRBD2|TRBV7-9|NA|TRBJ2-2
TGTGCCAGCAGCTTTGGAGCGGGATTTTACACCGGGGAGCTGTTTTTT
CASSFGAGFYTGELFF
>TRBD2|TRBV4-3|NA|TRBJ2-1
TGCGCCAGCAGCCAAGGGATAGCGGGAGCGATCGACAATGAGCAGTTCTTC
CASSQGIAGAIDNEQFF
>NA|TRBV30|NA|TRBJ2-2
TGTGCCTGGACAGGGATCGGGGAGCTGTTTTTT
CAWTGIGELFF
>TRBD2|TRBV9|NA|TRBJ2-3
TGTGCCAGCAGCCGGGCGGGAGGGCCCGGTACAGATACGCAGTATTTT
CASSRAGGPGTDTQYF
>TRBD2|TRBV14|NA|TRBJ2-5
TGTGCCAGCAGCCAAGATGGGGTAGCGGGAGAGGAGACCCAGTACTTC
CASSQDGVAGEETQYF
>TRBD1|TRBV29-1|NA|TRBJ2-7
TGCAGCGGCCGCGACAGGGCGGATACCTACGAGCAGTACTTC
CSGRDRADTYEQYF
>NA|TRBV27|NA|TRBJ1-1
TGTGCCAGCAGTTATCACCCGGGAGGCGCTGAAGCTTTCTTT
CASSYHPGGAEAFF
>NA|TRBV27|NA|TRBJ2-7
TGTGCCAGCAGTCCCGGACAGGAGGGCTACGAGCAGTACTTC
CASSPGQEGYEQYF
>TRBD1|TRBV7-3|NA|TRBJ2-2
TGTGCCAGCAGCTTAATTCGAGGAACTCGACAGGGGCTCACCGGGGAGCTGTTTTTT
CASSLIRGTRQGLTGELFF
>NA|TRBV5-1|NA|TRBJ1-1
TGCGCCAGCAGCTTTAGTCCCACTGAAGCTTTCTTT
CASSFSPTEAFF
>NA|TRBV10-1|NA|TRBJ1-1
TGCGCCAGCAGTGATACTCCGATACAGGGGAACACTGAAGCTTTCTTT
CASSDTPIQGNTEAFF
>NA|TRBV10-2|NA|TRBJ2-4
TGCGCCAGCAGTCGGGGTTTCGAAAACATTCAGTACTTC
CASSRGFENIQYF
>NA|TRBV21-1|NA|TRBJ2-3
TGTGCCAGCAGCAAACCGGAGAGCCACACAGATACGCAGTATTTT
CASSKPESHTDTQYF
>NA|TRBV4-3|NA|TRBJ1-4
TGCGCCAGCAGCCAAGGGGCAGGGCTACTTACTAATGAAAAACTGTTTTTT
CASSQGAGLLTNEKLFF
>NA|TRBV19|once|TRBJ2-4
TGTGCCAGTAGTATAACCGGGGAGCGAGCCAAAAACATTCAGTACTTC
CASSITGERAKNIQYF
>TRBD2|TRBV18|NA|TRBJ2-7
TGTGCCAGCTCACCGAAACTAGCGGGAGTCGGAGGGGACGAGCAGTACTTC
CASSPKLAGVGGDEQYF
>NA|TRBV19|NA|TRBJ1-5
TGTGCCACAGGACCGGGGGGCAATCAGCCCCAGCATTTT
CATGPGGNQPQHF
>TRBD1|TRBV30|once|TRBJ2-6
TGTGCCTGGAGACGCGGGACAGGTCACTCTGGGGCCAACGTCCTGACTTTC
CAWRRGTGHSGANVLTF
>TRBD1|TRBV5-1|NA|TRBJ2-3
TGCGCCAGCAGACCCCGGGACAGGGGGCGAGATACGCAGTATTTT
CASRPRDRGRDTQYF
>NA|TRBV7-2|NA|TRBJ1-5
TGTGCCAGCAGCCCCGGGACTTCGAGGCCCCAGCATTTT
CASSPGTSRPQHF
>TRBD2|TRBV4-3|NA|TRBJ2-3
TGCGCCAGCAGCCAAGGACTAGCGGGAATCACAGATACGCAGTATTTT
CASSQGLAGITDTQYF
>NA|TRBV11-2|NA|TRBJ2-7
TGTGCCAGCAGCCGGACCACAGGCCCAAGCTACGAGCAGTACTTC
CASSRTTGPSYEQYF
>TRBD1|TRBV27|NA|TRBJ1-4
TGTGCCAGCAGTTTCCTAGCTCGACAGGGGGAACTGTTTTTT
CASSFLARQGELFF
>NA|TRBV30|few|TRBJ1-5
TGTGCCTGGAGGGACAGTAACAATCAGCCCCAGCATTTT
CAWRDSNNQPQHF
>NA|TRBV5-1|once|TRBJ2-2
TGCGCCAGCAGCCGGGAGTCCGGGGAGCTGTTTTTT
CASSRESGELFF
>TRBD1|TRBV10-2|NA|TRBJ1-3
TGCGCCAGCAGAATGACAGGGGCTGGAAACACCATATATTTT
CASRMTGAGNTIYF
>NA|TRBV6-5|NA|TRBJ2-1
TGTGCCAGCAACTCGCGGGGCAGGCAGTTCTTC
CASNSRGRQFF
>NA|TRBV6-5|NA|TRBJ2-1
TGTGCCAGCACGCCGTTCTTAGCCGCAGAGCAGTTCTTC
CASTPFLAAEQFF
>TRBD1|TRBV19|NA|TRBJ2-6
TGTGCCAGTAGTTTCGGACAGGGGCACTCTGGGGCCAACGTCCTGACTTTC
CASSFGQGHSGANVLTF
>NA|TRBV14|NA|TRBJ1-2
TGTGCCAGCAGCCAAATGCACAAGTCTAACTATGGCTACACCTTC
CASSQMHKSNYGYTF
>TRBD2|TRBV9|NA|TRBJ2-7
TGTGCCAGCAGCGTAGCTAGCGGGACCTACGAGCAGTACTTC
CASSVASGTYEQYF
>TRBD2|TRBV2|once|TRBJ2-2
TGTGCCAGCCTTCTAGCGGGAGACAACACCGGGGAGCTGTTTTTT
CASLLAGDNTGELFF
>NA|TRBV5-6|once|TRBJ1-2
TGTGCCAGCAGCTTGTTTTCAGATTCCCCCTATGGCTACACCTTC
CASSLFSDSPYGYTF
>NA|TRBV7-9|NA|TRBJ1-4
TGTGCCAGCAGCGACTATAACCTGGCAACTAATGAAAAACTGTTTTTT
CASSDYNLATNEKLFF
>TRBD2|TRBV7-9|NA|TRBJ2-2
TGTGCCAGCAGCCTTACCGGGACTAGCGTCTCTCCGAACACCGGGGAGCTGTTTTTT
CASSLTGTSVSPNTGELFF
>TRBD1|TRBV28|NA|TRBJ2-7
TGTGCCAGCGTAGAGACAGGGGCCTCCGAGCAGTACTTC
CASVETGASEQYF
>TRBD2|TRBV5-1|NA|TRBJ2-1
TGCGCCAGCAACGGGGGAGGGCCCCTTGAGCAGTTCTTC
CASNGGGPLEQFF
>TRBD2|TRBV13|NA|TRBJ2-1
TGTGCCAGCAGCTTAGGTGGCGGGAGAAGGTCCTACAATGAGCAGTTCTTC
CASSLGGGRRSYNEQFF
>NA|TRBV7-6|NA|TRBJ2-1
TGTGCCAGCAGCTTAGCGAGGGAGCGAACCAACAATGAGCAGTTCTTC
CASSLARERTNNEQFF